This paragraph covers one TCR beta chain sequence. As handled by the study authors: Reference gene primer amplification gave nucleated cell count estimates. This table comes from immunoSEQ multiplex PCR, and its TCRdb copy is limited to in-frame clones, with some not included. The DNA was the basis for D and trimming; V, J and clone size are from that table. The sample carries 150,000 to 200,000 clones, around 85% recorded once. The data were obtained in a study of blood T cell repertoires in COVID-19. Study information: Acute and convalescent COVID-19 samples came from the United States, Italy and Spain.

Trimming left V 4 bases short and J 8 bases short, with 17 bases between. Germline V CDR1 and CDR2: LNHDA, SQIVND (reference sequence). This CDR3 region has 14 residues. The sequenced sample was peripheral blood. This TCR was recovered from a woman aged 55-69 years with acute or convalescent COVID-19. The chain is built from TRBV19 and TRBJ1-2; no reliable D call. The CDR3 sequence: CASSNPTGVNGYTF. The CDR3 nucleotides are TGTGCCAGTAGTAACCCGACGGGAGTTAACGGCTACACCTTC.